This TCR beta chain was obtained from a study of a mutant IDH1 vaccine in newly diagnosed glioma. Across the whole study: Vaccination followed radiotherapy alone by 4-6 weeks, or accompanied temozolomide cycles. Patients had received radiotherapy, temozolomide, or both previously, most receiving both.

Germline V CDR1 and CDR2: SEHNR, FQNEAQ (reference sequence). V was shortened by 2 bases and J by 7 bases, with 12 bases between the two germline ends. The CDR3 consists of 14 residues. The repertoire was sequenced with immunoSEQ multiplex PCR; TCRdb's copy has only in-frame clones and lacks some. The profile shows about 34,000 clones, 90% of them singletons. This clone was recorded a few times. The antigen is undetermined. Time point meaning: week 47, end of study. The content of each vaccine dose was 300 ug of mutant IDH1 20-mer peptide, and topical imiquimod accompanied it. Eight vaccine doses were administered to patients at weeks 1, 3, 5, 7, 11, 15, 19 and 23. Study results and limitations: Whatever changes occurred in top peripheral T cell clonotypes seemed unrelated to pseudoprogression.

This specimen was PBMCs, taken from a glioma patient whose treatment included an IDH1 peptide vaccine. This receptor was identified in a woman between 40 and 50 years old with glioma. The chain has TRBV7-9 and TRBJ1-5; D possibly corresponds to TRBD1 (5 bases). The CDR3 DNA reads TGTGCCAGCAGCTTAAGCAGGGCTGGGCAGCCCCAGCATTTT. It specifies CASSLSRAGQPQHF.